This T cell receptor beta chain comes out of a study of shared clonotypes between healthy human individuals. Study as a whole: Every donor yielded three CD4 naive, three CD4 memory, two CD8 naive and one CD8 memory plate. Study outcomes and limitations: Even with large depth, rarefaction showed that sorted-subset sequencing was incomplete.

To note about this clone: The antigen is unknown.

There are 16 residues in the CDR3. Losses at the gene ends were 4 bases for V and 1 base for J; bases not matched to a gene: 7. Germline CDR1 MGHRA, CDR2 YSYEKL. Some 28,000 T cell genomes (approximately 0.2 ug DNA) went into each sorted-subset replicate. Assay used: immunoSEQ multiplex PCR; TCRdb lists only in-frame clones, some missing. The sample lists hundreds of thousands of clones, around 95% occurring once. Terminally differentiated effector memory CD45RA+ cells were left out of the naive CD8 fraction, which was CD45RO-negative and positively selected for CCR7. The source is a woman under 40 in good health. Source material: naive CD8+ T cells sorted from blood. V gene TRBV4-1 combines with J gene TRBJ2-1; 7 bases agree with TRBD2. CDR3 region: CASSLYPRESYNEQFF. CDR3 DNA sequence: TGCGCCAGCAGCCTCTATCCGCGGGAGTCCTACAATGAGCAGTTCTTC.